This is a list of T cell receptor beta chains from one sample in a study of cytomegalovirus exposure and HLA in healthy donors. Clones were read by immunoSEQ multiplex PCR, and TCRdb kept only the in-frame ones, dropping some. The table lists 150,000 to 200,000 clones, roughly four fifths of them singletons, with 4.8% in the top ten. The sample comprised PBMCs. The receptor source for this set is a girl aged 5 to 17 in good health and CMV-seropositive. The CDR3 runs from the conserved cysteine through the conserved F or W. Each record gives: D gene, J gene, V gene, clone size, CDR3 protein, CDR3 DNA. A D gene is named only where the DNA matches it firmly. Rows give clone size only sometimes, using once, few, many, or a class for an expanded clone.

>TRBD2|TRBJ2-5|TRBV6-4|NA
CASSASGGAETQYF
TGTGCCAGCAGTGCTAGCGGGGGGGCAGAGACCCAGTACTTC
>NA|TRBJ1-2|TRBV18|NA
CASSHGLGRTNYGYTF
TGTGCCAGCTCACACGGACTGGGGAGGACTAACTATGGCTACACCTTC
>TRBD1|TRBJ1-2|TRBV2|NA
CASSDFGTGYGYTF
TGTGCCAGCAGTGACTTTGGGACAGGCTATGGCTACACCTTC
>TRBD1|TRBJ1-1|TRBV6-1|NA
CASSEVGTANTEAFF
TGTGCCAGCAGTGAAGTGGGGACAGCCAACACTGAAGCTTTCTTT
>TRBD1|TRBJ2-4|TRBV6-1|NA
CASRQGIAKNSQYF
TGTGCCAGCAGACAGGGGATAGCCAAAAACAGTCAGTACTTC
>TRBD1|TRBJ1-2|TRBV7-8|NA
CASTSGTGAGYTF
TGTGCCAGCACCAGTGGGACAGGGGCTGGCTACACCTTC
>NA|TRBJ2-3|TRBV30|once
CAWSVPRFRDTQYF
TGTGCCTGGAGTGTACCCAGGTTCAGAGATACGCAGTATTTT
>TRBD1|TRBJ1-1|TRBV6-4|NA
CASSEFGTGDGAFF
TGTGCCAGCAGCGAATTCGGGACAGGGGATGGGGCTTTCTTT
>NA|TRBJ1-6|TRBV19|few
CASSISGTPYNSPLHF
TGTGCCAGTAGTATTTCGGGTACTCCCTATAATTCACCCCTCCACTTT
>NA|TRBJ1-1|TRBV4-1|NA
CASSQDEWRGNTEAFF
TGCGCCAGCAGCCAAGATGAATGGCGGGGGAACACTGAAGCTTTCTTT
>NA|TRBJ2-1|TRBV11-2|NA
CASSPAPVATEQFF
TGTGCCAGCAGCCCCGCCCCCGTAGCGACGGAGCAGTTCTTC
>TRBD2|TRBJ2-7|TRBV11-3|NA
CASSDSGGAFEQYF
TGTGCCAGCAGCGATAGCGGGGGGGCGTTCGAGCAGTACTTC
>TRBD1|TRBJ2-5|TRBV27|NA
CASSSQEGGIQTQYF
TGTGCCAGCAGCTCCCAAGAAGGGGGCATACAGACCCAGTACTTC
>NA|TRBJ2-1|TRBV6-6|NA
CASSYDWGRQFF
TGTGCCAGCAGTTACGACTGGGGCCGGCAGTTCTTC
>NA|TRBJ1-1|TRBV18|NA
CASSPTKQGGTEAFF
TGTGCCAGCTCACCAACTAAACAGGGTGGCACTGAAGCTTTCTTT
>NA|TRBJ2-7|TRBV15|NA
CATSRDRGPAYEQYF
TGTGCCACCAGCAGAGATCGAGGGCCAGCCTACGAGCAGTACTTC
>TRBD1|TRBJ1-2|TRBV13|NA
CASSPRTGVNYGYTF
TGTGCCAGCAGCCCACGGACAGGGGTTAACTATGGCTACACCTTC
>NA|TRBJ1-3|TRBV6-1|NA
CASSDWAGNTIYF
TGTGCCAGCAGTGATTGGGCAGGAAACACCATATATTTT
>NA|TRBJ2-5|TRBV5-1|NA
CASSLVPRQTGGETQYF
TGCGCCAGCAGCTTGGTCCCCCGGCAGACAGGCGGGGAGACCCAGTACTTC
>NA|TRBJ1-5|TRBV4-1|once
CASSQGREGQPQHF
TGCGCCAGCAGCCAAGGACGGGAGGGTCAGCCCCAGCATTTT
>TRBD1|TRBJ1-1|TRBV7-6|NA
CASSLGQGTANTEAFF
TGTGCCAGCAGCTTGGGACAGGGAACAGCGAACACTGAAGCTTTCTTT
>NA|TRBJ1-6|TRBV9|NA
CASSRTPNNSPLHF
TGTGCCAGCAGCAGGACACCAAATAATTCACCCCTCCACTTT
>NA|TRBJ2-5|TRBV19|NA
CASKERNQETQYF
TGTGCCAGTAAGGAGCGCAACCAAGAGACCCAGTACTTC
>NA|TRBJ2-1|TRBV7-9|NA
CASSSALNEQFF
TGTGCCAGCAGCTCCGCGTTAAATGAGCAGTTCTTC
>NA|TRBJ1-2|TRBV9|NA
CASSVVRGGYTF
TGTGCCAGCAGCGTAGTTAGGGGGGGCTACACCTTC
>NA|TRBJ2-7|TRBV25-1|NA
CASSASTGIGNPYEQYF
TGTGCCAGCAGTGCCTCCACAGGGATCGGCAACCCCTACGAGCAGTACTTC
>NA|TRBJ1-1|TRBV5-1|few
CASTIGGGTEAFF
TGCGCCAGCACCATCGGGGGGGGCACTGAAGCTTTCTTT
>NA|TRBJ1-1|TRBV5-6|NA
CASSLTVNTEAFF
TGTGCCAGCAGCTTGACAGTTAACACTGAAGCTTTCTTT
>TRBD1|TRBJ2-7|TRBV5-1|NA
CASSYRQGVGEQYF
TGCGCCAGCAGCTACCGACAGGGGGTAGGCGAGCAGTACTTC
>TRBD2|TRBJ2-7|TRBV6-6|NA
CASSWVSGTRGEQYF
TGTGCCAGCAGTTGGGTTAGCGGGACTAGGGGCGAGCAGTACTTC
>TRBD1|TRBJ1-1|TRBV4-2|few
CASSHPGTVFEAFF
TGTGCCAGCAGCCATCCCGGGACAGTCTTTGAAGCTTTCTTT
>TRBD1|TRBJ1-2|TRBV18|NA
CASSPQKQGARVTYGYTF
TGTGCCAGCTCACCACAGAAACAGGGGGCGCGAGTGACCTATGGCTACACCTTC